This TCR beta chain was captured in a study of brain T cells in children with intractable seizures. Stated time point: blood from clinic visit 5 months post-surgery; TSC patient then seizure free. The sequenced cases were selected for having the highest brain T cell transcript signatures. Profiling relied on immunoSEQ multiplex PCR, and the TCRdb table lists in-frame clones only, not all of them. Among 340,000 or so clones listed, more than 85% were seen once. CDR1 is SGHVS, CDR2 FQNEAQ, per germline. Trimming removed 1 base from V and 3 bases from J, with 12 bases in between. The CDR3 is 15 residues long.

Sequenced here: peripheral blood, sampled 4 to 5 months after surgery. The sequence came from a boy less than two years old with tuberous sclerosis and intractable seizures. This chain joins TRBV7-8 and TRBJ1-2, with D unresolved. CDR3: CASSLVRTLDYGYTF. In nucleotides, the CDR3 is TGTGCCAGCAGCTTAGTAAGGACCCTGGACTATGGCTACACCTTC.